This T cell receptor beta chain was obtained from a study of blood T cell repertoires in COVID-19. Study overall: Sites across the United States, Italy and Spain contributed samples from acute and convalescent COVID-19. T cells, B-cell-depleted T cells, or PBMCs provided the cDNA or gDNA that served as material.

The length of the CDR3 is 14 residues. The ends were cut back, 2 bases at V and 6 bases at J, with 11 bases in the middle. Per germline, CDR1 MDHEN and CDR2 SYDVKM. In the study's own analysis: Amplification of reference gene primers was used by the study to estimate nucleated cell counts. Assay: immunoSEQ multiplex PCR; the TCRdb copy retains only in-frame clones and omits some. That table gives V, J and clone size, and the DNA gave D and trimming. The sample lists around 170,000 clones, about 74% seen once, with less than 3% in the top ten. This clonotype originated in a woman of 80 years or more with acute or convalescent COVID-19. Sequencing was carried out using peripheral blood. The chain combines TRBV28 with TRBJ2-4; no firm D call. The CDR3, as DNA: TGTGCCAGCAGTTTAAGAGGCAACGGAAACATTCAGTACTTC. Its translation: CASSLRGNGNIQYF.